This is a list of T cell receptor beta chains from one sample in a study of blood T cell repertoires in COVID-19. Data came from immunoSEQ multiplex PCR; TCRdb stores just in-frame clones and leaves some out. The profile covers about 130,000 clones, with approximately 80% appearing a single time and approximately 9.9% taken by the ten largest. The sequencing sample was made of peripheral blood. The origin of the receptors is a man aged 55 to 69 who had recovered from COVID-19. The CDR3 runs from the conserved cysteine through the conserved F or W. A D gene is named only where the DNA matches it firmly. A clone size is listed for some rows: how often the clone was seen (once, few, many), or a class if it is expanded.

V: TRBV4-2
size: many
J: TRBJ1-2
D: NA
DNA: TGTGCCAGCAGCCAAGCCCAGGGCTCCTATGGCTCGGATGGCTACACCTTC
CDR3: CASSQAQGSYGSDGYTF

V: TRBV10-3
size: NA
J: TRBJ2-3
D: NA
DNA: TGTGCCATCAACGGGGAAGTCACAGATACGCAGTATTTT
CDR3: CAINGEVTDTQYF

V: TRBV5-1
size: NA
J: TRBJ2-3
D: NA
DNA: TGCGCCAGCAGCCCCCGGGGGGCTCAATCAGATACGCAGTATTTT
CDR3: CASSPRGAQSDTQYF

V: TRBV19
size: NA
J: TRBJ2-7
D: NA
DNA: TGTGCCAGTAGTATAGATCAGGGCAGCTCCTACGAGCAGTACTTC
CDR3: CASSIDQGSSYEQYF

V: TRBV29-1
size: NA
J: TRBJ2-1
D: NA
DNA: TGCAGCGTCCATTGGCGGGTTGACAATGAGCAGTTCTTC
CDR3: CSVHWRVDNEQFF

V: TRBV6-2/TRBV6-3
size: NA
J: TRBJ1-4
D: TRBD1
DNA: TGTGCCAGCAGTCTAACAGGGGCGACTAATGAAAAACTGTTTTTT
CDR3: CASSLTGATNEKLFF

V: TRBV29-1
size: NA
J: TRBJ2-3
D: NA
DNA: TGCAGCGCCGAGAAGAGTACAGATACGCAGTATTTT
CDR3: CSAEKSTDTQYF

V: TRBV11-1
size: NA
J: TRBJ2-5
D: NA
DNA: TGTGCCAGCAGCTCGCGCTCTAGCAGCCAAGAGACCCAGTACTTC
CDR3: CASSSRSSSQETQYF

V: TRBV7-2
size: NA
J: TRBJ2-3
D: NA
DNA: TGTGCCAGCAGCCCCCGGGCAGGGCGCACAGATACGCAGTATTTT
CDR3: CASSPRAGRTDTQYF

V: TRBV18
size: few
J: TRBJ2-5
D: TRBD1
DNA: TGTGCCAGCTCACCAGGGACAGGGAGTGGCCAAGAGACCCAGTACTTC
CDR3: CASSPGTGSGQETQYF

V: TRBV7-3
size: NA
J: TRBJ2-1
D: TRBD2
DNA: TGTGCCAGCAGCGCAATAGCGGGGGGGCTCAGTGAGCAGTTCTTC
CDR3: CASSAIAGGLSEQFF

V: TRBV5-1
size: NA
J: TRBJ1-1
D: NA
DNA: TGCGCCAGCAGCTTGGCCAAGGGGGTCCCTGAAGCTTTCTTT
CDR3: CASSLAKGVPEAFF

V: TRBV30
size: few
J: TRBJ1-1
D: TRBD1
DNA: TGTGCCTGGACCCCCATCCGAGGGGGCGACACTGAAGCTTTCTTT
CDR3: CAWTPIRGGDTEAFF

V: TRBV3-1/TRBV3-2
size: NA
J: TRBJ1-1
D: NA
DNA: TGTGCCAGCAGCTTGTATTGGGGCAGAGTGAACACTGAAGCTTTCTTT
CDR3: CASSLYWGRVNTEAFF

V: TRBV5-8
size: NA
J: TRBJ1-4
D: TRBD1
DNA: TGTGCCAGCAGCTATACGGGACAGCTTAATGAAAAACTGTTTTTT
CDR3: CASSYTGQLNEKLFF

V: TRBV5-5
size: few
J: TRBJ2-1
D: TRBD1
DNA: TGTGCCAGCAGCCTGGGACAGGGAACGTACAATGAGCAGTTCTTC
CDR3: CASSLGQGTYNEQFF

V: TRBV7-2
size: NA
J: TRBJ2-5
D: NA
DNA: TGTGCCAGCAGCTTACAGTCGAATTCAGAGACCCAGTACTTC
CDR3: CASSLQSNSETQYF

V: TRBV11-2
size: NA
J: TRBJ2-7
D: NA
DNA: TGTGCCAGCAGATCTTGGAGGGGCCTCTGGGAGCAGTACTTC
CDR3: CASRSWRGLWEQYF

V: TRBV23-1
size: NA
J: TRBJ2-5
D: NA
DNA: TGCGCCAGCAGTCGGCGGCGGGGGCAATTAAAAGAGACCCAGTACTTC
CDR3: CASSRRRGQLKETQYF

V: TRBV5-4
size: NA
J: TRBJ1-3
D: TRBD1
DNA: TGTGCCAGCAGCACTGGGACAGGCGGAAACACCATATATTTT
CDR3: CASSTGTGGNTIYF

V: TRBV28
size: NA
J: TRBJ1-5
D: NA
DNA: TGTGCCAGCATCGCGACAGGCAATAGCAATCAGCCCCAGCATTTT
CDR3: CASIATGNSNQPQHF

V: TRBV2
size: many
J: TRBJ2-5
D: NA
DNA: TGTGCCAGCAGTGAACTCAGGGGCCCCATCCAAGAGACCCAGTACTTC
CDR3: CASSELRGPIQETQYF

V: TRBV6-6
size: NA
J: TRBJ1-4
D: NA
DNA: TGTGCCAGCAGTCCTCAGGGTGGCAACCGTAATGAAAAACTGTTTTTT
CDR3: CASSPQGGNRNEKLFF

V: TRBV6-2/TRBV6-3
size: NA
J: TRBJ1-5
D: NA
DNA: TGTGCCAGCAGTTACGAGCGGGCTAATCAGCCCCAGCATTTT
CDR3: CASSYERANQPQHF

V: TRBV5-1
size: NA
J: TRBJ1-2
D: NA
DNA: TGCGCCAGCAGCTTGGGACCGGGATCCACTAACTATGGCTACACCTTC
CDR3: CASSLGPGSTNYGYTF

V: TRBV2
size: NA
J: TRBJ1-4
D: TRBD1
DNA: TGTGCCAGCACGCCGGACAGGGTTGTTGAAAAACTGTTTTTT
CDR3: CASTPDRVVEKLFF

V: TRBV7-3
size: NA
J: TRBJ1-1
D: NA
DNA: TGTGCCAGCAGCTTTTCTGGACAGCAGGGCACTGAAGCTTTCTTT
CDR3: CASSFSGQQGTEAFF

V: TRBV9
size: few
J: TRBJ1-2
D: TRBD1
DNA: TGTGCCAGCAGCGCCCTGCCGGGACAGGGGTCCTATGGCTACACCTTC
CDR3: CASSALPGQGSYGYTF

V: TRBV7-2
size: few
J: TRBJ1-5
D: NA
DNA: TGTGCCAGCACCTACAGCTTCAATCAGCCCCAGCATTTT
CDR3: CASTYSFNQPQHF

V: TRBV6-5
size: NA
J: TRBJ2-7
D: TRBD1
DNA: TGTGCCAGCAGGACCACCGGGACAGGGGCCTACGAGCAGTACTTC
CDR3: CASRTTGTGAYEQYF

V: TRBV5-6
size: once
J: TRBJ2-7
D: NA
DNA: TGTGCCAGCAGCCCTTGGGCACAACATGGATACGAGCAGTACTTC
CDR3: CASSPWAQHGYEQYF

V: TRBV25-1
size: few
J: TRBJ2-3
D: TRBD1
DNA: TGTGCCAGCGGGGACAGGGGCACAGATACGCAGTATTTT
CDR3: CASGDRGTDTQYF

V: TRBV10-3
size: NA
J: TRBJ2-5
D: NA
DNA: TGTGCCATCAGTGCGGGGAAAAGGGGGGGGCAAGAGACCCAGTACTTC
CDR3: CAISAGKRGGQETQYF

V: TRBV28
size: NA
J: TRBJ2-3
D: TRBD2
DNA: TGTGCCAGCAGTTTCCCTCGGGGAGCGGGAGAGCGAGATACGCAGTATTTT
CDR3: CASSFPRGAGERDTQYF

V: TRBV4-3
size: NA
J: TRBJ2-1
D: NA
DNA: TGCGCCAGCAGCCACTCCCTAGGGGCCTCCTACAATGAGCAGTTCTTC
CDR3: CASSHSLGASYNEQFF

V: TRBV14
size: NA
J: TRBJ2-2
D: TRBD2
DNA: TGTGCCAGCAGACGGACTAGCGGCGGTGCCACCGGGGAGCTGTTTTTT
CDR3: CASRRTSGGATGELFF

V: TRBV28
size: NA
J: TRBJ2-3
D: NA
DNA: TGTGCCAGCAGTGCCCCAGCAGGATACACAGATACGCAGTATTTT
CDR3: CASSAPAGYTDTQYF

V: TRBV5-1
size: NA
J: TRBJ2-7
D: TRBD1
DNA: TGCGCCAGCAGCTTGGCTTACGGGACAGCGCTACGCTACGAGCAGTACTTC
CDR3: CASSLAYGTALRYEQYF

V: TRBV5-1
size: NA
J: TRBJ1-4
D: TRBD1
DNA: TGCGCCAGCAGCCCCGGACAGGGGTCAACTAATGAAAAACTGTTTTTT
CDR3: CASSPGQGSTNEKLFF

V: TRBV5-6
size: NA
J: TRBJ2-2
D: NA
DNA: TGTGCCAGCAGCTTGGGATGGAGGAACACCGGGGAGCTGTTTTTT
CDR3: CASSLGWRNTGELFF

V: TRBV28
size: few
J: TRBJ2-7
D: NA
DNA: TGTGCCAGTTTTGCGGCAGGGCGGTACGAGCAGTACTTC
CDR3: CASFAAGRYEQYF

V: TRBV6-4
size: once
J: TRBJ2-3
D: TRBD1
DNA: TGTGCCAGCAGTGACTCGACAGGGGGTTCAGATACGCAGTATTTT
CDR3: CASSDSTGGSDTQYF

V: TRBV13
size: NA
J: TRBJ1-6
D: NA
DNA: TGTGCCAGCAGCTTAGGCGTGGCAGGTGGGAATTCACCCCTCCACTTT
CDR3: CASSLGVAGGNSPLHF

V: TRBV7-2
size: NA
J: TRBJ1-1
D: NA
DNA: TGTGCCAGCAGCTTTAGAGGAAGGACTGAAGCTTTCTTT
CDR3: CASSFRGRTEAFF

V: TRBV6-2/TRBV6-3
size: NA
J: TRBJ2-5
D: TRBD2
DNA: TGTGCCAGCAGTTACAGTGGCGGGGGGGCTGAGACCCAGTACTTC
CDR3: CASSYSGGGAETQYF

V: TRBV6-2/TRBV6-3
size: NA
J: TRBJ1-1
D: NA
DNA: TGTGCCAGCAGTCCCCCACAGATTGAGCTGAACACTGAAGCTTTCTTT
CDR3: CASSPPQIELNTEAFF

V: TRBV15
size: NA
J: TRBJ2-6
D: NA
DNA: TGTGCCACCAGCAGAGATTACGGGTATCGGAACTCTGGGGCCAACGTCCTGACTTTC
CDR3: CATSRDYGYRNSGANVLTF

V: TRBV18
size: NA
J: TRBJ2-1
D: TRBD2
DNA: TGTGCCAGCTCACCAGTACTAGCGGATCTGATCTACAATGAGCAGTTCTTC
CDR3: CASSPVLADLIYNEQFF

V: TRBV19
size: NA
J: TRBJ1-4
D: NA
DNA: TGTGCCAGTAGTATTTTTTTCGGGGGACGGATTAATGAAAAACTGTTTTTT
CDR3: CASSIFFGGRINEKLFF

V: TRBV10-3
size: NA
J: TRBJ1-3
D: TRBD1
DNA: TGTGCCATCAGCCCTGGGACAGCTGGAGGAAACACCATATATTTT
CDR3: CAISPGTAGGNTIYF

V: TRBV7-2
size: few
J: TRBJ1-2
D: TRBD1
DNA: TGTGCCAGCAGCTTAGATTGGGGGACAGGCAACTATGGCTACACCTTC
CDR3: CASSLDWGTGNYGYTF

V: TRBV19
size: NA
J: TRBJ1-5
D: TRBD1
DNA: TGTGCCAGTAGTAAGCGACAGGGACACTATAGCAATCAGCCCCAGCATTTT
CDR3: CASSKRQGHYSNQPQHF

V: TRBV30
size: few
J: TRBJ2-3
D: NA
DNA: TGTGCCTGGAGTGTACGGCAGGGCACAGATACGCAGTATTTT
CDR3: CAWSVRQGTDTQYF

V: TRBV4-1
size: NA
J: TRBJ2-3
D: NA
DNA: TGCGCCAGCAGCCAAGATACAGGGAGGACTAGTACAGATACGCAGTATTTT
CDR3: CASSQDTGRTSTDTQYF

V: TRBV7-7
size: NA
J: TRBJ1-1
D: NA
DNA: TGTGCTAGCAGCTTAGGGAGGAACACTGAAGCTTTCTTT
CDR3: CASSLGRNTEAFF

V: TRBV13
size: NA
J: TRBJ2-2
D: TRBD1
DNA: TGTGCCAGCAGCTTAGGCTACCGGGACAGGAACACCGGGGAGCTGTTTTTT
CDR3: CASSLGYRDRNTGELFF

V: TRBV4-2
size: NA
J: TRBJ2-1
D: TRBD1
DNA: TGTGCCAGCAGCCAAGACTGGGACAGGAACTACAATGAGCAGTTCTTC
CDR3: CASSQDWDRNYNEQFF